The T cell receptor (beta chain) described here comes from a study of vaccination and CD4 T cells after COVID-19. Study-level background: Cultures designated as controls were supplied with a CEFX pool, an HIV-1 Nef pool, or no peptide. Whole-study results and caveats: Within convalescent individuals, 304 out of 307 vaccine-specific clones proved to be spike mono-reactive.

Note on this clonotype: Its cognate antigen is unknown.

The treatment was: roughly 10-day PBMC culture with coronavirus spike peptide pools or control peptides (ViraFEST assay). Cultured CD4+ T cell DNA underwent sequencing with the Oncomine TCR Beta short-read assay. TCRdb analysed the PCR reads with MiXCR anew, one entry per CDR3 protein. The profile shows roughly 14,000 distinct CDR3 sequences, 43% of them singletons. V gave up 2 bases and J gave up 7 bases, with 11 bases separating them. Germline lookup yields CDR1 SGHVS and CDR2 FQNEAQ. This CDR3 is 13 amino acids long. The genes are TRBV7-8 and TRBJ1-2; TRBD1 is a possible D gene (5 bases). The receptor was derived from a human donor with COVID-19. Sequenced material: cultured CD4+ T cells from blood. The CDR3 is CASSLRDGLGYTF. The CDR3 DNA follows: TGTGCCAGCAGCTTACGGGACGGACTTGGCTACACCTTC.